This T cell receptor (beta chain) was documented in a study of T cell repertoires in cytomegalovirus infection. This clonotype was recorded a few times. Its antigen is currently unknown. TCRdb fed the reads into MiXCR, producing one record per CDR3 protein. Counted here are around 340,000 distinct CDR3 sequences, almost 30% occurring once; the ten biggest clones make up 15% to 20%. The TCR sequence derives from a human donor in good health (CMV status not recorded). Some clones in this sample may be carry-over from other donors' samples. The sequenced sample was cultured PBMCs, obtained from culture after CMV antigen stimulation.

Here the CDR3 DNA reads TGCGCCAGCAGGAGGACTAGCGGGGGACCCACAGATACGCAGTATTTT. Its protein product is CASRRTSGGPTDTQYF. This chain connects TRBV5-1 to TRBJ2-3, with 13 positions matching TRBD2. The CDR3 contains 16 residues. Trimming cost V 5 bases and J 2 bases; bases outside gene matches: 5. CDR1 SGHRS and CDR2 YFSETQ come from the germline V gene.